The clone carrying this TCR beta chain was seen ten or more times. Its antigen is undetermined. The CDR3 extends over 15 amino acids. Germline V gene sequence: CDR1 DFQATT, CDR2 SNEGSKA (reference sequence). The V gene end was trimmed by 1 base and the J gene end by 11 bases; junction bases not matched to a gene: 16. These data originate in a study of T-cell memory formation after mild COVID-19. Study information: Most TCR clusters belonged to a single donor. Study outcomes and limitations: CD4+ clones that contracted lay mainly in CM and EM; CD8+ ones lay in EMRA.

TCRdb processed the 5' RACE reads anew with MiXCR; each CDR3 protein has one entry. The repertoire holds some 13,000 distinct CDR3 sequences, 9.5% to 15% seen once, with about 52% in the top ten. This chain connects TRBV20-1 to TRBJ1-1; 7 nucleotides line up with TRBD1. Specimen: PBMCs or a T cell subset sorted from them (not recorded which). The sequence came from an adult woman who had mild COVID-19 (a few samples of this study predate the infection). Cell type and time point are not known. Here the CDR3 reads CSARAYTVPGGRAFF. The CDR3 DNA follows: TGCAGTGCTAGAGCCTACACGGTCCCAGGGGGACGGGCTTTCTTT.